This entry lists 5 T cell receptor beta chains sequenced from one sample in a study of cytomegalovirus exposure and HLA in healthy donors. Assay: immunoSEQ multiplex PCR; the TCRdb copy retains only in-frame clones and omits some. The sample consists of approximately 70,000 clones, roughly 93% of them appearing once. Sequencing was performed on PBMCs. The receptors come from a woman aged 18 to 35 in good health and CMV-seropositive.

The J gene is TRBJ1-5, the V gene TRBV9, with 7 bases lining up with TRBD1. The CDR3 is made up of 16 amino acids. The V and J ends lost 4 bases and 4 bases, in that order; junction bases with no gene match: 11. Germline CDR1 and CDR2: SGDLS and YYNGEE. The CDR3 DNA sequence: TGTGCCAGCAGCCCCAGAGGGGACAGAGGGAATCAGCCCCAGCATTTT. Residues: CASSPRGDRGNQPQHF.

The genes are TRBV27 and TRBJ1-5; D gene ambiguous. V lost 3 bases and J lost 3, with 3 bases in between. CDR3 length equals 12 residues. Germline CDR1 reads MNHEY; CDR2 reads SMNVEV (reference sequence). The CDR3 DNA sequence: TGTGCCAGCAGTTTCCTCAATCAGCCCCAGCATTTT. Protein: CASSFLNQPQHF.

The chain links TRBV7-9 to TRBJ1-5; 7 nucleotides align to TRBD1. The ends lost 6 bases at V and 2 bases at J; junction bases unmatched: 4. The CDR3 is made up of 14 amino acids. Germline lookup yields CDR1 SEHNR and CDR2 FQNEAQ (reference sequence). The CDR3 region has the DNA TGTGCCAGCAGTCGGGGGACAGGCAATCAGCCCCAGCATTTT. This codes for CASSRGTGNQPQHF.

The J gene is TRBJ2-7, the V gene TRBV29-1, with TRBD1 matching 7 bases. This CDR3 spans 13 amino acids. Per the germline V gene, CDR1 is SQVTM and CDR2 is ANQGSEA. V shed 7 bases and J 3 bases; nucleotides not matched to a gene: 9. CDR3 coding DNA: TGCAGCGCAGAGACAGGGCCTCTCTACGAGCAGTACTTC. Translating gives CSAETGPLYEQYF.

This clone was detected once. This sequence joins TRBV19 and TRBJ2-1; possible D gene TRBD1, 6 bases. V was clipped by 3 bases and J by 5 bases, with 14 bases between them. Germline values: CDR1 LNHDA, CDR2 SQIVND (reference sequence). The CDR3 spans 15 residues. CDR3 DNA: TGTGCCAGTAGTATTACAGGGAACCTCAACAATGAGCAGTTCTTC. Translation gives CASSITGNLNNEQFF.